The clone carrying this T cell receptor beta chain was counted at least ten times. The data stem from a study of prognosis after radiotherapy for stage I lung cancer. For the study at large: The patients included around 13 who had newly diagnosed primary stage I lung tumors, along with roughly 5 others who had oligometastatic NSCLC after their primary tumor had been surgically resected. Metastases at distant sites emerged in a few patients after radiotherapy, at a median of roughly seven months, whereas 15 showed no significant progression. Stereotactic body radiotherapy was given without concurrent therapy, and no patient received both at once.

Amplicons of TCR beta CDR3 were generated from genomic DNA by two-round multiplex PCR. Every TRBV and TRBJ gene had its own specific primer in first-round PCR. TCRdb reprocessed the multiplex PCR reads with MiXCR, giving one entry per CDR3 protein. The table includes some 56,000 distinct CDR3 sequences, roughly 29% detected once. V dropped 1 base and J dropped 4 bases, with 7 bases sitting between them. The CDR3 is 12 residues long. Germline lookup yields CDR1 DFQATT and CDR2 SNEGSKA (reference sequence). This TCR was recovered from a donor of 50 years or more with non-small cell lung cancer. Sequencing used PBMCs, obtained before or after stereotactic body radiation therapy (not recorded which). The rearrangement joins TRBV20-1 to TRBJ1-2; D is unresolved. Here the CDR3 reads CSARGGVYGYTF. In nucleotides, the CDR3 is TGCAGTGCTAGAGGCGGAGTCTATGGCTACACCTTC.